The 2 T cell receptor beta chains given below trace back to one sample, sequenced in a study of T cell clonality in common variable immunodeficiency. Study results and caveats: In common variable immunodeficiency, TCR beta chains reportedly carried fewer deletions and N-nucleotide insertions.

This table comes from immunoSEQ multiplex PCR, and its TCRdb copy is limited to in-frame clones, with some not included. The repertoire consists of 15,000 to 25,000 clones, none detected only once. These TCRs' antigens remain unknown. The sample taken for sequencing was peripheral blood mononuclear cells. These receptors all stem from a human donor with common variable immunodeficiency.

This clone was observed at least ten times. The observed sequence ends 3 residues before the CDR3 terminus, with the missing tail filled in from the germline J gene. The V and J genes are TRBV19 and TRBJ2-6, with D perhaps matching TRBD1 (6 bases). The CDR3 totals 18 residues. Deletions cut 3 bases from V and 0 bases from J, with 15 bases between. Per the germline V gene, CDR1 is LNHDA and CDR2 is SQIVND (reference sequence). CDR3 protein: CASSIGDTLSSGANVLTF. The sequenced CDR3 bases are TGTGCCAGTAGTATTGGGGACACCCTAAGCTCTGGGGCCAACGTC.

For this clone: The read ends 3 residues early relative to the CDR3; the germline J gene fills the gap. The chain links TRBV7-7 to TRBJ2-5; D may be TRBD1 (5 bases). The V end was cut by 2 bases, the J end by 2 bases, with 12 bases between. Looked up from germline, CDR1 is SSHAT and CDR2 is FNYEAQ (reference sequence). The CDR3 loop spans 15 amino acids. This CDR3 is CASSLTTEKQETQYF. CDR3 bases read: TGTGCCAGCAGCTTAACGACAGAAAAGCAAGAGACC.